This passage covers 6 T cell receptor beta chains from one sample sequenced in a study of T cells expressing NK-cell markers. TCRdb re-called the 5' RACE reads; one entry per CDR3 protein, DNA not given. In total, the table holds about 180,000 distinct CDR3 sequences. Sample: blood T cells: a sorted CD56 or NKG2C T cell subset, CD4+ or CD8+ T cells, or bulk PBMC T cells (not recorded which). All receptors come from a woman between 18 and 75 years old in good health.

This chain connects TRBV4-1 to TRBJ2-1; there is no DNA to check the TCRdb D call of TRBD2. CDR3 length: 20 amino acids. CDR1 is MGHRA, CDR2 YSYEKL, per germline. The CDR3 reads CASSQVPSLAGGKSYNEQFF.

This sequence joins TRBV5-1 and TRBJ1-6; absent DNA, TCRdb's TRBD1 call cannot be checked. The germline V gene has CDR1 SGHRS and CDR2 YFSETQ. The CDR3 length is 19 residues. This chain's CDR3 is CASSLAGIGRGLDNSPLHF. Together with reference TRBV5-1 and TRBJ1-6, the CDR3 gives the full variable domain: KAGVTQTPRYLIKTRGQQVTLSCSPISGHRSVSWYQQTPGQGLQFLFEYFSETQRNKGNFPGRFSGRQFSNSRSEMNVSTLELGDSALYLCASSLAGIGRGLDNSPLHFGNGTRLTVT.

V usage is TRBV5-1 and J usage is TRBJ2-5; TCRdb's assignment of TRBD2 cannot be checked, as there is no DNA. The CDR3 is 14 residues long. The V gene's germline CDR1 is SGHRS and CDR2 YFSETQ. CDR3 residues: CASATSGRQETQYF.

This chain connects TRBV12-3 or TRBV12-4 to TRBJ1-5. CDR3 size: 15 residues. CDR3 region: CASSLKGIGNQPQHF.

CDR3 loop: CASAAGDIAKNIQYF. This chain joins TRBV5-1 and TRBJ2-4; the D call of TRBD2 rests on TCRdb alone, since no DNA is present to check it. The CDR3 has 15 amino acids. Germline CDR1 reads SGHRS; CDR2 reads YFSETQ.

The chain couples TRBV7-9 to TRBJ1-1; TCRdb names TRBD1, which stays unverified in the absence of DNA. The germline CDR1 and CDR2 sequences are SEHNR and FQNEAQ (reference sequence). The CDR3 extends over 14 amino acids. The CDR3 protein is CASSLPGQGPEAFF.